A single sample is the source of the 7 T cell receptor beta chains below, sequenced in a study of T cell responses to AZD1222 COVID-19 vaccine. Data came from immunoSEQ multiplex PCR; TCRdb stores just in-frame clones and leaves some out. The repertoire holds some 100,000 clones, with just over 85% as singletons. This specimen was peripheral blood, taken on day 0 of AZD1222 vaccination. The origin of the receptors is an adult in good health.

This chain joins TRBV6-1 and TRBJ1-1; TRBD1 is a possible D gene (5 bases). This CDR3 is built from 13 residues. Germline V lookup: CDR1 MNHNS, CDR2 SASEGT. V was clipped by 3 bases and J by 6 bases, with 11 bases between them. The CDR3 here is CASSEGVGPEAFF. CDR3 bases: TGTGCCAGCAGTGAGGGGGTCGGGCCTGAAGCTTTCTTT.

The rearrangement uses TRBV24-1 and TRBJ2-2, with a weak D call TRBD1 (5 bases). The CDR3 runs to 15 residues. Germline V CDR1 and CDR2: KGHDR, SFDVKD. With 4 bases removed from V and 3 bases from J, the gap between germline ends came to 11 bases. CDR3 residues: CATSDRTQDTGELFF. Here the CDR3 DNA reads TGTGCCACCAGTGACAGGACACAAGACACCGGGGAGCTGTTTTTT.

The rearrangement links TRBV7-2 to TRBJ1-2, with D possibly TRBD1 on 6 matching bases. The germline CDR1 and CDR2 sequences are SGHTA and FQGNSA. V lost 5 bases, J lost 8 bases, and 15 bases lay in between. The CDR3 length is 13 residues. CDR3: CASSLTGLDGYTF. In nucleotides, the CDR3 is TGTGCCAGCAGCCTGACAGGATTGGACGGCTACACCTTC.

This clone was found a few times. This chain uses TRBV27 with TRBJ1-2; D is ambiguous. Deletions cut 6 bases from V and 8 bases from J, with 13 bases between. This CDR3 is 12 amino acids long. Germline V CDR1 and CDR2: MNHEY, SMNVEV (reference sequence). For the CDR3, the DNA is TGTGCCAGCAGCTACGGTGCGTGGGGCTACACCTTC. As protein: CASSYGAWGYTF.

The chain carries TRBV30 and TRBJ1-2, with D hard to call. The ends were cut back, 0 bases at V and 6 bases at J, with 11 bases in the middle. Germline lookup yields CDR1 GTSNPN and CDR2 SVGIG (reference sequence). The CDR3 sequence is 13 residues long. The CDR3 region has the DNA TGTGCCTGGAGTGTAGCGGGGTTTGATGGCTACACCTTC. Translating it yields CAWSVAGFDGYTF.

This clone has only one observation. The V and J genes are TRBV6-5 and TRBJ2-3; tentatively, D is TRBD1 (6 bases). This CDR3 is built from 12 residues. Per the germline V gene, CDR1 is MNHEY and CDR2 is SVGAGI. V was shortened by 6 bases and J by 10 bases, with 14 bases between the two germline ends. The CDR3 nucleotides read TGTGCCAGCAGGACAGGACTGGGAGCGCAGTATTTT. As protein: CASRTGLGAQYF.

This chain links TRBV29-1 with TRBJ2-1; 9 bases line up with TRBD2. This CDR3 is built from 17 residues. J was trimmed by 4 bases and V by 1 base; bases with no gene match: 11. CDR1 SQVTM and CDR2 ANQGSEA come from the germline V gene. CDR3 region: CSVEGLAGSVGYNEQFF. Here the CDR3 DNA reads TGCAGCGTTGAAGGTCTAGCGGGGAGTGTGGGGTACAATGAGCAGTTCTTC.